The 10 T cell receptor beta chains in this list originate from one sample, sequenced in a study of post-analysis software for immune sequencing data. Findings of the study overall: Patients showed TRBV5-6, TRBV5-1 and TRBV20-1 among a handful of TRBV segments more frequent than in controls.

For these TCRs, the target antigens are not known. Unique molecular identifiers tagged the TCR beta cDNA libraries. In TCRdb, the PCR reads were re-called with MiXCR into one record per CDR3 protein. The sample lists approximately 630,000 distinct CDR3 sequences, about 60% occurring once. Source material: blood. These receptors originate from a girl aged 2-9 years with multiple sclerosis.

The chain couples TRBV10-3 to TRBJ2-7; D uncertain. Germline V gene sequence: CDR1 ENHRY, CDR2 SYGVKD. Trimming took off 3 bases at V and 4 bases at J, with 7 bases between the two ends. The CDR3 sequence is 12 residues long. DNA of the CDR3: TGTGCCATCAGTGACAAGGGATACGAGCAGTACTTC. It encodes CAISDKGYEQYF.

In DNA, the CDR3 is TGTGCCAGCAGTTTAGATTACGGGCAGGGGAGAAAACTGTTTTTT. Protein: CASSLDYGQGRKLFF. This sequence joins TRBV12-3 or TRBV12-4 and TRBJ1-4; the D gene is possibly TRBD1 (6 bases). This CDR3 spans 15 amino acids. With 1 base removed from V and 10 bases from J, the gap between germline ends came to 16 bases.

This chain joins TRBV29-1 and TRBJ1-1; D gene ambiguous. Trimming pared 6 bases from V and 4 bases from J, leaving 12 bases between. Germline V gene sequence: CDR1 SQVTM, CDR2 ANQGSEA. This CDR3 is 12 amino acids long. The CDR3 region is CSVARALTEAFF. CDR3 sequence (DNA): TGCAGCGTCGCCCGGGCCCTCACTGAAGCTTTCTTT.

This chain uses TRBV29-1 with TRBJ1-5; 7 nucleotides line up with TRBD1. This CDR3 is 11 amino acids long. V was clipped by 7 bases and J by 7 bases; unmatched bases: 4. CDR1 is SQVTM and CDR2 is ANQGSEA in the germline V gene. The CDR3 DNA follows: TGCAGCGCGGGGACAGACCAGCCCCAGCATTTT. It encodes CSAGTDQPQHF.

This chain joins TRBV10-3 and TRBJ2-1, with 8 positions matching TRBD1. The CDR3 runs 15 residues. Germline V gene lookup returns CDR1 ENHRY and CDR2 SYGVKD. Germline trimming cut 4 bases from V and 3 bases from J; bases unmatched to any gene: 5. This chain's CDR3 is CAISGDRGGYNEQFF. For the CDR3, the DNA is TGTGCCATCAGTGGCGACAGGGGAGGCTACAATGAGCAGTTCTTC.

The table lists this clonotype with a few counts. DNA for the CDR3: TGTGCCACCAGCAGAGATCCCTTAGCGGGGGTCACAGATACGCAGTATTTT. Translation gives CATSRDPLAGVTDTQYF. The rearrangement joins TRBV15 to TRBJ2-3; 9 bases match TRBD2. V lost 0 bases to trimming and J lost 2 bases; unmatched junction nucleotides: 6. Germline assignment: CDR1 LNHNV and CDR2 YYDKDF (reference sequence). The CDR3 is 17 amino acids. The complete variable domain, with remaining parts taken from reference TRBV15 and TRBJ2-3, reads DAMVIQNPRYQVTQFGKPVTLSCSQTLNHNVMYWYQQKSSQAPKLLFHYYDKDFNNEADTPDNFQSRRPNTSFCFLDIRSPGLGDTAMYLCATSRDPLAGVTDTQYFGPGTRLTVL.

This rearrangement joins TRBV7-2 to TRBJ2-5; D not certain. The CDR3 consists of 14 residues. The germline V gene has CDR1 SGHTA and CDR2 FQGNSA. V was pared by 1 base and J by 13 bases, with 19 bases between. The CDR3 region is CASSLGSATETTYF. The CDR3 region has the DNA TGTGCCAGCAGCTTAGGGTCCGCGACGGAGACCACGTACTTC.

This clonotype was seen a few times. The rearrangement links TRBV7-2 to TRBJ1-5; D gene unclear. The CDR3 is 13 amino acids. Germline V gene data show CDR1 as SGHTA and CDR2 as FQGNSA. The ends were cut back, 1 base at V and 7 bases at J, with 8 bases in the middle. CDR3 in amino acids: CASSLETGQPQHF. The CDR3 nucleotides are TGTGCCAGCAGCTTAGAGACTGGGCAGCCCCAGCATTTT.

The chain has TRBV7-2 and TRBJ1-2; D unclear. This CDR3 is built from 13 residues. CDR1 and CDR2 (germline): SGHTA, FQGNSA. V gave up 6 bases and J gave up 8 bases, with 16 bases separating them. The CDR3: CASSSPVVRGYTF. The CDR3 bases are TGTGCCAGCAGTTCCCCTGTTGTAAGGGGCTACACCTTC.

The chain has TRBV12-3 or TRBV12-4 and TRBJ1-1; TRBD1 matches at 7 bases. V lost 5 bases and J lost 6; bases outside the gene matches: 0. The CDR3 covers 11 residues. The CDR3 bases are TGTGCCAGCAGTGGGACAGCTGAAGCTTTCTTT. Translation: CASSGTAEAFF.